Listed here are 27 T cell receptor beta chains from one sample, sequenced in a study of identical twins. TCRdb redid the calling of the 5' RACE reads with MiXCR, one entry per CDR3 protein. The data show about 200,000 distinct CDR3 sequences, roughly a tenth seen once. What was sequenced was memory T cells sorted from blood. Source of these receptors: a man aged 45-65 years in good health.

The CDR3 spells CSARAIGGASVNTEAFF. In DNA, the CDR3 is TGCAGTGCTAGGGCCATTGGGGGGGCGAGTGTGAACACTGAAGCTTTCTTT. The chain has TRBV20-1 and TRBJ1-1; tentatively, D is TRBD1 (6 bases). This CDR3 contains 17 residues. Germline V lookup: CDR1 DFQATT, CDR2 SNEGSKA (reference sequence). Trimming left V 3 bases short and J 0 bases short, with 20 bases between.

This clonotype has ten or more counts. J is TRBJ2-1 and V is TRBV3-1; either TRBD1 or TRBD2 may supply D (5 bases each). The CDR3 sequence is 15 residues long. Trimming stripped 2 bases from V and 3 bases from J, with 11 bases between. CDR1 is LGHDT, CDR2 YNNKEL, per germline (reference sequence). Here the CDR3 reads CASSQTRDVYNEQFF. As DNA, the CDR3 is TGTGCCAGCAGCCAAACCCGGGACGTCTACAATGAGCAGTTCTTC.

This clonotype was seen only a few times. V is TRBV20-1 and J is TRBJ2-1, with 10 bases that match TRBD2. CDR3 length equals 13 residues. Per germline, CDR1 DFQATT and CDR2 SNEGSKA (reference sequence). The CDR3 protein is CRGFSGGYNEQFF. The CDR3 region has the DNA TGCAGAGGCTTTAGCGGGGGGTACAATGAGCAGTTCTTC.

This clonotype was picked up many times. The V call is TRBV5-1, the J call TRBJ1-1, with unresolved D. Germline CDR1 SGHRS, CDR2 YFSETQ. This CDR3 has 15 amino acids. The ends were cut back, 4 bases at V and 1 base at J, with 14 bases in the middle. CDR3 in DNA: TGCGCCAGCAGCAGGGCCCTTACAGCGAACACTGAAGCTTTCTTT. Translating gives CASSRALTANTEAFF.

This clonotype was counted ten times or more. The CDR3 protein is CASSLDPNQPQHF. CDR3 nucleotide sequence: TGTGCCAGCAGCTTAGATCCCAATCAGCCCCAGCATTTT. The V and J genes are TRBV7-3 and TRBJ1-5; D uncertain. The V gene lost 2 bases and the J gene lost 3 bases, with 5 bases spanning the gap. This CDR3 contains 13 residues. Germline-derived CDR1 and CDR2 are SGHTA and FQGTGA.

This clonotype was recorded many times. V and J are TRBV7-9 and TRBJ2-2; no clear D gene. V dropped 1 base and J dropped 5 bases, with 14 bases sitting between them. The CDR3 is made up of 16 amino acids. Germline V gene lookup returns CDR1 SEHNR and CDR2 FQNEAQ (reference sequence). Here the CDR3 DNA reads TGTGCCAGCAGCTTAGGTCCCCTTCCCCCAACCGGGGAGCTGTTTTTT. Its protein product is CASSLGPLPPTGELFF.

V and J are TRBV10-3 and TRBJ2-1, with 7 bases matching TRBD2. Germline CDR1 and CDR2: ENHRY and SYGVKD. J lost 0 bases, V lost 4 bases, and 3 bases had no gene match. CDR3 length equals 15 residues. The CDR3 loop reads CAISGGTNSYNEQFF. CDR3 bases: TGTGCCATCAGTGGCGGGACTAACTCCTACAATGAGCAGTTCTTC.

The V and J genes are TRBV11-2 and TRBJ1-5; TRBD1 is a possible D gene (6 bases). From germline, CDR1 is SGHAT and CDR2 FQNNGV. The ends were cut back, 0 bases at V and 5 bases at J, with 8 bases in the middle. The CDR3 length is 14 residues. CDR3 loop: CASSLEAGDQPQHF. In DNA, the CDR3 is TGTGCCAGCAGCTTAGAGGCAGGGGATCAGCCCCAGCATTTT.

At least ten counts were recorded for this clonotype. The V gene is TRBV20-1, the J gene TRBJ2-3; D uncertain. The CDR3 consists of 14 residues. Germline V gene sequence: CDR1 DFQATT, CDR2 SNEGSKA (reference sequence). Trimming shortened V by 3 bases and J by 6 bases, and 16 bases separated the two germline ends. CDR3 residues: CSARSPLLPDTQYF. CDR3 bases: TGCAGTGCTAGGTCCCCTCTATTGCCGGATACGCAGTATTTT.

This clonotype was detected ten times or more. V is TRBV28 and J is TRBJ2-3, with 7 positions matching TRBD2. The J segment lost 0 bases and the V segment lost 1 base, leaving 4 bases of the junction unmatched. CDR1 and CDR2 (germline): MDHEN, SYDVKM. This CDR3 has 16 residues. Here the CDR3 DNA reads TGTGCCAGCAGTTTATCTCGAGCGGGGAGCACAGATACGCAGTATTTT. Its translation: CASSLSRAGSTDTQYF.

This clonotype was observed at least ten times. V is TRBV29-1 and J is TRBJ2-7, with unresolved D. V lost 4 bases to trimming and J lost 1 base, with 8 bases between them. CDR3 length equals 12 residues. CDR1 and CDR2 (germline): SQVTM, ANQGSEA. The CDR3 reads CSVGAPSYEQYF. CDR3 in DNA: TGCAGCGTTGGAGCCCCGTCCTACGAGCAGTACTTC.

In its sample, this clonotype was seen many times. This rearrangement joins TRBV5-6 to TRBJ2-3; 10 bases fit TRBD2. CDR1 and CDR2 from the germline V gene are SGHDT and YYEEEE. This CDR3 is 16 amino acids long. V dropped 3 bases and J dropped 3; count of bases not matched to a gene: 7. As DNA, the CDR3 is TGTGCCAGCAGCTCACCAGCGGGGGGGGAAACAGATACGCAGTATTTT. It translates to CASSSPAGGETDTQYF.

This chain connects TRBV20-1 to TRBJ2-1; D is ambiguous. The CDR3 spans 11 residues. From germline, CDR1 is DFQATT and CDR2 SNEGSKA (reference sequence). V lost 2 bases to trimming and J lost 4 bases, with 3 bases between them. The CDR3 protein is CSARLYNEQFF. In DNA, the CDR3 is TGCAGTGCTAGACTATACAATGAGCAGTTCTTC.

J is TRBJ2-2 and V is TRBV7-2, with TRBD2 identical over 8 bases. V trimming: 7 bases; J trimming: 4 bases; junction bases outside the gene matches: 5. This CDR3 has 14 amino acids. Germline CDR1 reads SGHTA; CDR2 reads FQGNSA. The CDR3 loop reads CASTEREGTGELFF. The CDR3 region has the DNA TGTGCCAGCACAGAACGGGAGGGCACCGGGGAGCTGTTTTTT.

This clonotype was counted at least ten times. The rearrangement uses TRBV14 and TRBJ2-3, with unresolved D. The CDR3 is 12 residues long. In germline, CDR1 is SGHDN, CDR2 FVKESK. The V and J ends lost 3 bases and 2 bases respectively, with 3 bases between them. CDR3 sequence reads: CASSHLTDTQYF. CDR3 in DNA: TGTGCCAGCAGCCACCTCACAGATACGCAGTATTTT. The entire variable domain, with the rest obtained from reference TRBV14 and TRBJ2-3, is as follows: EAGVTQFPSHSVIEKGQTVTLRCDPISGHDNLYWYRRVMGKEIKFLLHFVKESKQDESGMPNNRFLAERTGGTYSTLKVQPAELEDSGVYFCASSHLTDTQYFGPGTRLTVL.

There are many counts of this clonotype. The chain is built from TRBV27 and TRBJ1-2, with 9 bases lining up with TRBD1. After removal of 3 bases from V and 7 bases from J, the junction contained 6 bases not matched to a gene. CDR1 and CDR2 (germline): MNHEY, SMNVEV (reference sequence). The CDR3 runs to 14 residues. The CDR3 loop is CASSFIQGAGGYTF. CDR3 DNA: TGTGCCAGCAGTTTCATACAGGGGGCTGGTGGCTACACCTTC.

CDR3 DNA: TGTGCCAGCAGCCAGGGTGCGGGGCCTTACGAGCAGTACTTC. Amino acids: CASSQGAGPYEQYF. The V gene is TRBV3-1, the J gene TRBJ2-7; D might be TRBD2 (6 bases). CDR1 is LGHDT, CDR2 YNNKEL, per germline (reference sequence). Trimming pared 3 bases from V and 4 bases from J, leaving 13 bases between. The CDR3 covers 14 residues.

Many counts were recorded for this clonotype. The V gene is TRBV7-8, the J gene TRBJ2-2, with 10 bases identical to TRBD2. Looked up from germline, CDR1 is SGHVS and CDR2 is FQNEAQ. The CDR3 covers 17 residues. Germline trimming cut 3 bases from V and 3 bases from J; bases unmatched to any gene: 7. The CDR3 region has the DNA TGTGCCAGCAGCTTGGGGGTTCTAGCGGGGGACACCGGGGAGCTGTTTTTT. Translated, it gives CASSLGVLAGDTGELFF.

The genes are TRBV20-1 and TRBJ2-7, with D maybe TRBD1 (6 bases). V was clipped by 6 bases and J by 6 bases, with 18 bases between them. The CDR3 loop spans 13 amino acids. Germline loops: CDR1 DFQATT, CDR2 SNEGSKA (reference sequence). The CDR3 sequence: CSAPKQGSGEQYF. The CDR3 coding sequence is TGCAGTGCACCAAAACAGGGTTCGGGCGAGCAGTACTTC.

The rearrangement links TRBV20-1 to TRBJ2-7, with TRBD2 matching over 8 bases. The CDR3 covers 15 residues. Germline CDR1 is DFQATT and CDR2 is SNEGSKA (reference sequence). V lost 0 bases to trimming and J lost 6 bases; unmatched junction nucleotides: 10. This CDR3 reads CSARDLSRGDREQYF. DNA of the CDR3: TGCAGTGCTAGAGATCTCTCGCGGGGGGACCGCGAGCAGTACTTC.

This clonotype appeared a few times. This rearrangement joins TRBV20-1 to TRBJ2-2, with a possible D match to TRBD1 (6 bases). The germline V and J ends were trimmed by 4 bases and 8 bases, with 17 bases remaining between them. The CDR3 totals 14 residues. Germline V gene sequence: CDR1 DFQATT, CDR2 SNEGSKA (reference sequence). The CDR3 region is CSATRTGTMGELFF. The CDR3 nucleotides read TGCAGTGCTACAAGGACCGGGACAATGGGGGAGCTGTTTTTT.

This clonotype was counted many times. The chain employs TRBV24-1 and TRBJ2-2; the match to TRBD1 covers 7 bases. This CDR3 contains 15 residues. Germline CDR1 is KGHDR and CDR2 is SFDVKD. The trim removed 5 bases at V and 11 bases at J, leaving 13 bases unmatched. The CDR3 DNA is TGTGCCACCAGTGGACAGGGCGGATCGTTTCGAGAGCTGTTTTTT. It codes for CATSGQGGSFRELFF.

In this sample, this clonotype turned up many times. The rearrangement uses TRBV6-5 and TRBJ1-2; maybe TRBD1 (6 bases). Germline assignment: CDR1 MNHEY and CDR2 SVGAGI. The CDR3 spans 12 residues. V lost 6 bases and J lost 5, with 10 bases in between. CDR3 loop: CASSTGRYGYTF. The CDR3 DNA follows: TGTGCCAGCAGCACAGGGAGATATGGCTACACCTTC.

This clonotype has just a few counts. This sequence joins TRBV20-1 and TRBJ1-1; D perhaps matches TRBD1 (6 bases). Germline V lookup: CDR1 DFQATT, CDR2 SNEGSKA (reference sequence). The CDR3 spans 11 residues. CDR3 sequence reads: CRGRGGTEAFF. The CDR3 region has the DNA TGCAGGGGCAGGGGAGGCACTGAAGCTTTCTTT.

In this sample, this clonotype turned up a few times. The gene calls are TRBV6-1 and TRBJ2-1; 16 positions match TRBD2. CDR3 size: 18 residues. The germline V gene has CDR1 MNHNS and CDR2 SASEGT. The trim removed 6 bases at V and 7 bases at J, leaving 12 bases unmatched. The CDR3: CASSPGTSGRAYPNEQFF. CDR3 in DNA: TGTGCCAGCAGCCCCGGGACTAGCGGGAGGGCCTACCCAAATGAGCAGTTCTTC.

This clonotype has at least ten counts. The chain joins TRBV5-1 to TRBJ2-2; no reliable D call. CDR1 is SGHRS and CDR2 is YFSETQ in the germline V gene. The CDR3 spans 15 residues. Trimming removed 4 bases from V and 0 bases from J, with 10 bases in between. CDR3: CASSLRHANTGELFF. CDR3 DNA sequence: TGCGCCAGCAGCCTAAGACACGCGAACACCGGGGAGCTGTTTTTT.

This sequence joins TRBV10-2 and TRBJ2-1; D perhaps matches TRBD2 (6 bases). CDR3 size: 16 residues. Germline V CDR1 and CDR2: WSHSY, SAAADI. V lost 3 bases, J lost 4 bases, and 16 bases lay in between. DNA for the CDR3: TGCGCCAGCAGTGATTGGGGAGGAGGCCGGTACAATGAGCAGTTCTTC. Protein sequence: CASSDWGGGRYNEQFF.